The source of this T cell receptor beta chain is a study of T cell responses to AZD1222 COVID-19 vaccine. General study results and limits: Clonal diversity was possibly underestimated, and white British individuals and females predominated among donors. Researchers report vaccine-associated CD4 TCRs spanning spike, with dominance at 160-218 and 743-854. Increased Spike-specific TCR breadth and depth were observed after two AZD1222 doses.

The method was immunoSEQ multiplex PCR; TCRdb's version includes in-frame clones alone and lacks a portion of them. The table lists around 140,000 clones, approximately 90% of them singletons. The study pooled second doses at about 4 or about 12 weeks. This clone is a singleton in its sample. The antigen is undetermined. CDR1 and CDR2 (germline): LGHNA, YSLEER. The CDR3 runs to 16 residues. V lost 4 bases and J lost 5, with 19 bases in between. This sequence originates from an adult who received the AZD1222 COVID-19 vaccine. The chain is built from TRBV4-3 and TRBJ2-3; D is perhaps TRBD1 or TRBD2 (5 bases each). This material consisted of peripheral blood, taken 28 days after the second AZD1222 dose. CDR3: CASSPLSWGRRDTQYF. Here the CDR3 DNA reads TGCGCCAGCAGCCCCCTTTCGTGGGGGAGAAGAGATACGCAGTATTTT.